A single sample gave rise to the 32 T cell receptor beta chains below, sequenced in a study of T cells after yellow fever vaccination. In TCRdb, the 5' RACE reads were re-called with MiXCR into one record per CDR3 protein. The sample has approximately 600,000 distinct CDR3 sequences, 9% to 15% seen once. This sample comprised PBMCs, obtained on the day of the yellow fever booster vaccination. These receptors all stem from a man aged 30 to 45 who received the YFV17D yellow fever vaccine.

The genes are TRBV15 and TRBJ2-7; D is unresolved. Germline assignment: CDR1 LNHNV and CDR2 YYDKDF (reference sequence). This CDR3 region has 16 residues. V shed 1 base and J shed 3 bases, with 16 bases lying between them. Written as DNA, the CDR3 is TGTGCCACCAGCAGAGCCCAAGCGTCTTTAGGCTACGAGCAGTACTTC. Translation gives CATSRAQASLGYEQYF.

The V gene is TRBV20-1, the J gene TRBJ2-7; D gene ambiguous. V was clipped by 3 bases and J by 5 bases, with 8 bases between them. CDR3 length equals 11 residues. Germline values: CDR1 DFQATT, CDR2 SNEGSKA (reference sequence). The CDR3 bases are TGCAGTGCTAGTCTCCTGGACGAGCAGTACTTC. It specifies CSASLLDEQYF.

This chain uses TRBV9 with TRBJ1-6; D gene ambiguous. Germline V gives CDR1 SGDLS, CDR2 YYNGEE. V was shortened by 1 base and J by 8 bases, with 7 bases between the two germline ends. This CDR3 comprises 13 residues. The CDR3 is CASSVRVDSPLHF. Here the CDR3 DNA reads TGTGCCAGCAGCGTAAGGGTAGATTCACCCCTCCACTTT.

This clonotype was seen a handful of times. The V call is TRBV20-1, the J call TRBJ2-5; TRBD2 agrees at 13 bases. Trimming cost V 5 bases and J 5 bases; bases outside gene matches: 5. This CDR3 is 14 amino acids long. CDR1 DFQATT and CDR2 SNEGSKA come from the germline V gene (reference sequence). The CDR3 DNA is TGCAGTGCTCCACTAGCGGGAGGGCTCGAGACCCAGTACTTC. Its translation: CSAPLAGGLETQYF.

Only a few counts were recorded for this clonotype. V gene TRBV7-2 combines with J gene TRBJ2-5; a possible D gene is TRBD2 (6 bases). V shed 6 bases and J shed 2 bases, with 16 bases lying between them. The CDR3 spans 15 residues. From germline, CDR1 is SGHTA and CDR2 FQGNSA. The CDR3 DNA reads as TGTGCCAGCAGAACCGGCGGGACCTGGCAAGAGACCCAGTACTTC. As protein: CASRTGGTWQETQYF.

This clonotype was seen more than once but under ten times. The chain links TRBV4-3 to TRBJ2-7; 9 bases align to TRBD1. From germline, CDR1 is LGHNA and CDR2 YSLEER. The CDR3 covers 14 residues. V dropped 4 bases and J dropped 4; count of bases not matched to a gene: 5. DNA for the CDR3: TGCGCCAGCAGCCGAACGGACAGGGGTTACGAGCAGTACTTC. This encodes CASSRTDRGYEQYF.

The J gene is TRBJ1-5, the V gene TRBV5-1; D uncertain. V was trimmed by 4 bases and J by 4 bases, leaving 12 bases between them. The CDR3 consists of 14 residues. Per germline, CDR1 SGHRS and CDR2 YFSETQ. CDR3 bases: TGCGCCAGCAGCGTCGGGAGCCGGAATCAGCCCCAGCATTTT. Protein product: CASSVGSRNQPQHF.

This sequence joins TRBV20-1 and TRBJ2-1, with 8 bases aligning to TRBD1. Germline CDR1 DFQATT, CDR2 SNEGSKA (reference sequence). CDR3 length: 14 residues. After removal of 7 bases from V and 1 base from J, the junction contained 6 bases not matched to a gene. CDR3 DNA: TGCAGTGTGGTTCAGGGGGCTTCCTACAATGAGCAGTTCTTC. Translating it yields CSVVQGASYNEQFF.

This clonotype was observed a handful of times. The rearrangement uses TRBV5-1 and TRBJ2-1; 9 bases match TRBD1. Germline loops: CDR1 SGHRS, CDR2 YFSETQ. V gave up 4 bases and J gave up 9 bases; unmatched junction bases: 11. The CDR3 covers 15 residues. CDR3 DNA: TGCGCCAGCAGCACGGCCCCCGGGACAGGGAGTGAGCAGTTCTTC. Its translation: CASSTAPGTGSEQFF. Looking up the rest from reference TRBV5-1 and TRBJ2-1 gives the full variable domain: KAGVTQTPRYLIKTRGQQVTLSCSPISGHRSVSWYQQTPGQGLQFLFEYFSETQRNKGNFPGRFSGRQFSNSRSEMNVSTLELGDSALYLCASSTAPGTGSEQFFGPGTRLTVL.

V is TRBV20-1 and J is TRBJ2-7; TRBD2 agrees at 13 bases. The CDR3 totals 16 residues. Germline V gene data show CDR1 as DFQATT and CDR2 as SNEGSKA (reference sequence). V trimming: 3 bases; J trimming: 9 bases; junction bases outside the gene matches: 14. DNA for the CDR3: TGCAGTGCTAGTGACCCGGAGGGACTAGCGGGAAGGGGGCAGTACTTC. It encodes CSASDPEGLAGRGQYF.

V is TRBV19 and J is TRBJ2-3, with 13 bases identical to TRBD2. CDR3 size: 17 residues. The trim removed 5 bases at V and 6 bases at J, leaving 11 bases unmatched. In germline, CDR1 is LNHDA, CDR2 SQIVND (reference sequence). The CDR3 loop reads CASSVGGLAGAMDTQYF. CDR3 DNA sequence: TGTGCCAGTAGTGTTGGTGGACTAGCGGGGGCCATGGATACGCAGTATTTT.

This clonotype was seen a handful of times. This chain links TRBV5-6 with TRBJ2-5; no reliable D call. Trimming left V 0 bases short and J 5 bases short, with 8 bases between. CDR1 is SGHDT and CDR2 is YYEEEE in the germline V gene. The CDR3 has 13 amino acids. The CDR3 here is CASSLDWAETQYF. CDR3 bases: TGTGCCAGCAGCTTGGACTGGGCGGAGACCCAGTACTTC. The entire variable domain, with the rest obtained from reference TRBV5-6 and TRBJ2-5, is as follows: DAGVTQSPTHLIKTRGQQVTLRCSPKSGHDTVSWYQQALGQGPQFIFQYYEEEERQRGNFPDRFSGHQFPNYSSELNVNALLLGDSALYLCASSLDWAETQYFGPGTRLLVL.

This clonotype was counted between two and nine times. This rearrangement joins TRBV10-3 to TRBJ1-4; D not resolved. The CDR3 loop spans 15 amino acids. V lost 0 bases, J lost 5 bases, and 10 bases lay in between. From germline, CDR1 is ENHRY and CDR2 SYGVKD. The chain's CDR3 is CAISESKLGNEKLFF. CDR3 nucleotides: TGTGCCATCAGTGAGTCGAAGTTAGGGAATGAAAAACTGTTTTTT.

This CDR3 is CARSPAGRETQYF. The CDR3 region has the DNA TGTGCCAGGAGCCCAGCGGGGAGGGAGACCCAGTACTTC. The chain joins TRBV7-9 to TRBJ2-5; 7 bases map to TRBD2. The germline V gene has CDR1 SEHNR and CDR2 FQNEAQ (reference sequence). The CDR3 loop spans 13 amino acids. V trimming: 9 bases; J trimming: 5 bases; junction bases outside the gene matches: 9.

As to this clonotype: Given a much more abundant clone one base away, this may be a read error. A read error is likely, as this CDR3 ends without the conserved phenylalanine or tryptophan. V usage is TRBV30 and J usage is TRBJ2-7; 8 nucleotides align to TRBD2. Germline loops: CDR1 GTSNPN, CDR2 SVGIG (reference sequence). V lost 2 bases and J lost 5; bases outside the gene matches: 11. The CDR3 sequence is 15 residues long. The CDR3: CAWSKIAGRGNEQYL. The CDR3, as DNA: TGTGCCTGGAGTAAGATAGCGGGACGGGGGAACGAGCAGTACTTG.

This clonotype was recorded a few times. The chain combines TRBV11-2 with TRBJ1-2; no clear D gene. CDR1 is SGHAT and CDR2 is FQNNGV in the germline V gene. V dropped 0 bases and J dropped 4 bases, with 6 bases sitting between them. The CDR3 extends over 13 amino acids. CDR3 region: CASSLERTYGYTF. The CDR3 nucleotides read TGTGCCAGCAGCTTAGAACGGACCTATGGCTACACCTTC.

In this sample, this clonotype turned up a few times. The rearrangement uses TRBV5-1 and TRBJ2-2; 7 bases fit TRBD2. The germline gives CDR1 SGHRS, CDR2 YFSETQ. J gave up 3 bases and V 0 bases, and 5 bases lay outside the gene matches. CDR3 length: 16 amino acids. CDR3 coding DNA: TGCGCCAGCAGCTTGGGTTATAGCGGGCACACCGGGGAGCTGTTTTTT. Its translation: CASSLGYSGHTGELFF. Full variable domain (remainder filled in from reference TRBV5-1 and TRBJ2-2): KAGVTQTPRYLIKTRGQQVTLSCSPISGHRSVSWYQQTPGQGLQFLFEYFSETQRNKGNFPGRFSGRQFSNSRSEMNVSTLELGDSALYLCASSLGYSGHTGELFFGEGSRLTVL.

This clonotype was counted a few times. The V gene is TRBV18, the J gene TRBJ2-2; D call uncertain. Looked up from germline, CDR1 is KGHSH and CDR2 is LQKENI. There are 17 residues in the CDR3. V was trimmed by 1 base and J by 0 bases, leaving 12 bases between them. The CDR3 loop reads CASSPRPLLTNTGELFF. As DNA, the CDR3 is TGTGCCAGCTCACCACGGCCCCTCTTGACGAACACCGGGGAGCTGTTTTTT.

This clonotype was observed many times. DNA for the CDR3: TGTGCCAGCTCACCCCAGAGTACGGTTTACGAGCAGTACTTC. Protein: CASSPQSTVYEQYF. The V and J genes are TRBV18 and TRBJ2-7; D remains ambiguous. Germline assignment: CDR1 KGHSH and CDR2 LQKENI. The ends were cut back, 3 bases at V and 4 bases at J, with 13 bases in the middle. The CDR3 spans 14 residues.

V usage is TRBV7-2 and J usage is TRBJ2-1; 12 bases agree with TRBD2. With 5 bases clipped from V and 9 bases from J, the junction kept 14 bases outside the gene matches. CDR1 is SGHTA and CDR2 is FQGNSA in the germline V gene. The CDR3 covers 17 residues. This CDR3 reads CASSQPASGRAVSEQFF. CDR3 in DNA: TGTGCCAGCAGCCAACCCGCTAGCGGGAGGGCCGTTAGTGAGCAGTTCTTC.

V usage is TRBV5-4 and J usage is TRBJ2-2; 7 positions agree with TRBD1. V shed 3 bases, J shed 3 bases, and the junction held 5 bases outside the gene matches. Germline CDR1 SGHNT, CDR2 YYREEE (reference sequence). The CDR3 runs to 15 residues. CDR3 residues: CASSSGTDYTGELFF. The DNA for the CDR3 is TGTGCCAGCAGCTCGGGGACAGACTACACCGGGGAGCTGTTTTTT.

In this sample, this clonotype turned up many times. The J gene is TRBJ2-1, the V gene TRBV12-3 or TRBV12-4; D gene unclear. The CDR3 runs 16 residues. Trimming stripped 5 bases from V and 0 bases from J, with 14 bases between. For the CDR3, the DNA is TGTGCCAGCAGTCCGAAGACGGAAAGCTCCTACAATGAGCAGTTCTTC. This codes for CASSPKTESSYNEQFF.

This clonotype came up a few times. The rearrangement joins TRBV18 to TRBJ1-1, with D possibly TRBD1 on 6 matching bases. CDR1 and CDR2 (germline): KGHSH, LQKENI. The length of the CDR3 is 12 residues. V was cut by 5 bases and J by 11 bases, with 15 bases left in between. In DNA form, the CDR3 reads TGTGCCAGCTCAGGAGACGAGGGGGTGGCTTTCTTT. This codes for CASSGDEGVAFF.

This clonotype came up a few times. This rearrangement joins TRBV20-1 to TRBJ2-7, with D maybe TRBD2 (5 bases). CDR1 DFQATT and CDR2 SNEGSKA come from the germline V gene (reference sequence). V lost 4 bases and J 0 bases, leaving 16 bases between the germline ends. The CDR3 is 15 residues long. The CDR3 region is CSATLGGGGSYEQYF. The CDR3 bases are TGCAGTGCTACCCTTGGAGGCGGTGGCTCCTACGAGCAGTACTTC.

The chain uses TRBV12-3 or TRBV12-4 and TRBJ1-3, with 9 bases identical to TRBD1. The CDR3 is 16 amino acids. Germline trimming cut 2 bases from V and 2 bases from J; bases unmatched to any gene: 4. CDR3 DNA: TGTGCCAGCAGTTTAAATGGACAGGGGACTGGAAACACCATATATTTT. Encoded protein: CASSLNGQGTGNTIYF.

This clonotype was detected only a few times. CDR3 in amino acids: CASSLEGASEQYF. The DNA of the CDR3 is TGTGCCAGCAGCTTAGAAGGGGCCAGTGAGCAGTACTTC. The chain has TRBV7-9 and TRBJ2-7, with D perhaps TRBD1 (5 bases). V was shortened by 1 base and J by 7 bases, with 11 bases between the two germline ends. Germline V lookup: CDR1 SEHNR, CDR2 FQNEAQ (reference sequence). This CDR3 comprises 13 residues.

This clonotype appeared many times. The V and J genes are TRBV4-1 and TRBJ2-1; D might be TRBD1 (5 bases). CDR1 is MGHRA, CDR2 YSYEKL, per germline. The CDR3 contains 13 residues. V dropped 4 bases and J dropped 2 bases, with 6 bases sitting between them. In nucleotides, the CDR3 is TGCGCCAGCAGCCGGGGCCCCTACAATGAGCAGTTCTTC. It specifies CASSRGPYNEQFF.

This clonotype showed up just a few times. This chain uses TRBV5-8 with TRBJ2-3, with 8 bases that match TRBD2. This CDR3 region has 15 residues. CDR1 is SGHTS and CDR2 is YDEGEE in the germline V gene. Germline trimming cut 6 bases from V and 3 bases from J; bases unmatched to any gene: 9. The CDR3, as DNA: TGTGCCAGCAACTCCCGAAGCGGGAGTACAGATACGCAGTATTTT. Translated, it gives CASNSRSGSTDTQYF. Full variable domain (outside the CDR3, taken from reference TRBV5-8 and TRBJ2-3): EAGVTQSPTHLIKTRGQQATLRCSPISGHTSVYWYQQALGLGLQFLLWYDEGEERNRGNFPPRFSGRQFPNYSSELNVNALELEDSALYLCASNSRSGSTDTQYFGPGTRLTVL.

Only a few counts were recorded for this clonotype. The chain combines TRBV7-9 with TRBJ2-5; D is uncertain. From germline, CDR1 is SEHNR and CDR2 FQNEAQ (reference sequence). CDR3 size: 14 residues. The ends were cut back, 5 bases at V and 5 bases at J, with 15 bases in the middle. CDR3 loop: CASSPFGVTETQYF. The CDR3 DNA follows: TGTGCCAGCAGCCCCTTCGGAGTGACGGAGACCCAGTACTTC.

This chain links TRBV18 with TRBJ2-7; a possible D gene is TRBD1 (6 bases). Looked up from germline, CDR1 is KGHSH and CDR2 is LQKENI. There are 14 residues in the CDR3. Trimming took 2 bases from V and 3 from J, leaving 11 bases between them. The DNA for the CDR3 is TGTGCCAGCTCACCAACCCTGGACAGCTACGAGCAGTACTTC. Amino acids: CASSPTLDSYEQYF.

In its sample, this clonotype was seen a few times. This rearrangement joins TRBV12-3 or TRBV12-4 to TRBJ1-5, with no clear D. Trimming pared 5 bases from V and 9 bases from J, leaving 14 bases between. CDR3 length: 13 residues. CDR3 coding DNA: TGTGCCAGCAGTAAAGTAGGTGCGGGGCCCCAGCATTTT. Protein: CASSKVGAGPQHF.

There are a few counts of this clonotype. The CDR3: CSVRGTSGYNEQFF. The CDR3 DNA sequence: TGCAGCGTCCGCGGGACTAGCGGTTACAATGAGCAGTTCTTC. The chain has TRBV29-1 and TRBJ2-1; 11 positions match TRBD2. Germline CDR1 reads SQVTM; CDR2 reads ANQGSEA. This CDR3 region has 14 residues. The J segment lost 4 bases and the V segment lost 6 bases, leaving 5 bases of the junction unmatched.